This T cell receptor (beta chain) was recovered during a study of blood T cell repertoires in COVID-19. V dropped 0 bases and J dropped 0 bases, with 8 bases sitting between them. CDR3 size: 16 residues. CDR1 LNHNV and CDR2 YYDKDF come from the germline V gene (reference sequence). Method: immunoSEQ multiplex PCR; TCRdb's copy keeps in-frame clones and lacks some. The sample records about 140,000 clones, over 80% being singletons. The receptor's source is a human donor in a cohort sampled during active COVID-19. The V and J genes are TRBV15 and TRBJ1-4; the D gene is possibly TRBD1 (6 bases). The sequenced sample was peripheral blood. In DNA form, the CDR3 reads TGTGCCACCAGCAGAGATAACAGGGCAACTAATGAAAAACTGTTTTTT. It yields the protein CATSRDNRATNEKLFF.